Listed below are T cell receptor beta chains from one sample, sequenced in a study of blood T cells in healthy people across ages. TCRdb re-called the 5' RACE reads with MiXCR, one entry per CDR3 protein. The sample shows 980,000 or so distinct CDR3 sequences, roughly 48% of them seen only once. Material: blood. Source of these receptors: a man aged 25 to 40 in good health. The CDR3 runs from the conserved cysteine through the conserved F or W. Fields, in order: J gene, CDR3 length, clone size, D gene, V gene, CDR3 protein, CDR3 DNA. The D gene is left open where the match is weak. A clone size is listed for some rows: how often the clone was seen (once, few, many), or a class if it is expanded.

TRBJ1-6 17 few NA TRBV6-5 CASSYSLRRGDNSPLHF TGTGCCAGCAGTTACTCCTTGCGTAGGGGTGACAATTCACCCCTCCACTTT
TRBJ1-1 14 NA NA TRBV10-3 CAISEVPENTEAFF TGTGCCATCAGTGAGGTCCCGGAGAACACTGAAGCTTTCTTT
TRBJ2-1 16 few TRBD2 TRBV27 CASTDPAGGFYNEQFF TGTGCCAGCACCGACCCGGCGGGGGGGTTTTACAATGAGCAGTTCTTC
TRBJ2-5 14 NA NA TRBV20-1 CSAELMGGAETQYF TGCAGTGCCGAGCTTATGGGGGGTGCAGAGACCCAGTACTTC
TRBJ1-4 15 few TRBD1 TRBV11-3 CASSNRGGMNEKLFF TGTGCCAGCAGCAACAGGGGAGGGATGAATGAAAAACTGTTTTTT
TRBJ1-4 15 NA NA TRBV7-9 CASSAYLQANEKLFF TGTGCCAGCAGTGCTTATCTCCAGGCTAATGAAAAACTGTTTTTT
TRBJ1-2 13 NA NA TRBV12-3/TRBV12-4 CASVLTVLDGHTF TGTGCCAGCGTCCTGACAGTACTGGATGGCCACACCTTC
TRBJ2-1 16 NA NA TRBV4-3 CASSRTTNGFYNEQFF TGCGCCAGCAGCCGTACGACTAACGGGTTCTACAATGAGCAGTTCTTC
TRBJ1-1 14 NA NA TRBV11-1 CASSLSRGGTEAFF TGTGCCAGCAGCTTGAGCCGGGGGGGCACTGAAGCTTTCTTT
TRBJ2-5 19 few NA TRBV20-1 CSARGARLNRGPDQETQYF TGCAGTGCTCGGGGGGCCCGCCTAAACAGGGGCCCCGACCAAGAGACCCAGTACTTC
TRBJ1-6 17 NA NA TRBV21-1 CASSKIRVSYWDSPLHF TGTGCCAGCAGCAAGATCAGGGTTAGTTACTGGGATTCACCCCTCCACTTT
TRBJ2-1 14 NA NA TRBV5-1 CASSLARGSSEQFF TGCGCCAGCAGCTTGGCGCGGGGTAGTAGTGAGCAGTTCTTC
TRBJ2-4 12 NA NA TRBV20-1 CSATAHQGVQYF TGCAGTGCTACAGCACACCAGGGCGTTCAGTACTTC
TRBJ2-2 13 NA NA TRBV27 CASGELDTGELFF TGTGCCAGCGGGGAATTAGACACCGGGGAGCTGTTTTTT
TRBJ2-5 15 NA TRBD2 TRBV4-2 CASSQDEAGGTSQYF TGTGCCAGCAGCCAAGATGAAGCGGGAGGGACCTCGCAGTACTTC
TRBJ2-7 14 NA NA TRBV12-3/TRBV12-4 CASRPQTVYNEQYF TGTGCCAGCAGGCCACAGACAGTCTACAATGAGCAGTACTTC
TRBJ2-7 15 NA TRBD1 TRBV7-2 CASSFRTGDYNEQYF TGTGCCAGCAGCTTTCGGACAGGGGACTACAATGAGCAGTACTTC
TRBJ2-3 18 few TRBD2 TRBV5-1 CASSSGLAGGLLADTQYF TGCGCCAGCAGCTCAGGACTAGCGGGGGGGCTTCTTGCAGATACGCAGTATTTT
TRBJ2-1 15 few TRBD2 TRBV7-2 CASSLEVAGDYEQFF TGTGCCAGCAGCTTAGAGGTAGCGGGGGACTATGAGCAGTTCTTC
TRBJ1-6 14 NA NA TRBV7-2 CASSLVTGRSPLHF TGTGCCAGCAGCTTAGTTACAGGCCGTTCACCCCTCCACTTT
TRBJ2-7 14 once NA TRBV6-2/TRBV6-3 CASSDPAGRYEQYF TGTGCCAGCAGTGACCCGGCAGGGCGTTACGAGCAGTACTTC
TRBJ2-6 16 NA TRBD2 TRBV12-3/TRBV12-4 CVSREGLYSGANVLTF TGTGTCAGCAGGGAGGGACTTTACTCTGGGGCCAACGTCCTGACTTTC
TRBJ2-5 14 NA NA TRBV7-2 CASSLQRLQETQYF TGTGCCAGCAGCTTACAGCGGTTACAGGAGACCCAGTACTTC
TRBJ1-4 18 few NA TRBV7-9 CASSPIHRGEAANEKLFF TGTGCCAGCAGCCCAATTCATAGGGGTGAAGCTGCTAATGAAAAACTGTTTTTT
TRBJ2-7 16 NA TRBD2 TRBV27 CASSKIAGVSSFEQYF TGTGCCAGCAGTAAAATAGCGGGGGTAAGCTCCTTCGAGCAGTACTTC